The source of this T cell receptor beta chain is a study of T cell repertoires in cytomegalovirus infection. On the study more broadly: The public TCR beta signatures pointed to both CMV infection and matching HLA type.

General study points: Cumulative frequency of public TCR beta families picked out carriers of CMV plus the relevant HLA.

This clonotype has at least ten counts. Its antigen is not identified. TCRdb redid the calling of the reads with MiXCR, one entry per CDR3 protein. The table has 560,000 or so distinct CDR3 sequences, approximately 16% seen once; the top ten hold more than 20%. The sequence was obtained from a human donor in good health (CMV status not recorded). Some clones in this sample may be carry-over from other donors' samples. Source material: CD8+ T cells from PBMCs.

This CDR3 reads CASRVAGEETQYF. The CDR3 nucleotides read TGTGCCAGCAGAGTAGCGGGAGAAGAGACCCAGTACTTC. The gene calls are TRBV6-1 and TRBJ2-5; 9 bases map to TRBD2. The germline V gene has CDR1 MNHNS and CDR2 SASEGT. With V trimmed by 6 bases and J by 3 bases, 2 bases remained unmatched. The CDR3 loop spans 13 amino acids.